This T cell receptor beta chain was captured by sequencing in a study of response to subunit inactivated influenza vaccine. Study conclusions and caveats: New T cells are recruited in small numbers by each seasonal influenza vaccination, according to the authors' suggestion.

In the case of this clonotype: Its antigen is unknown.

Each CDR3 protein is one row after TCRdb ran MiXCR on the RT-PCR reads. The table has some 500,000 distinct CDR3 sequences, 15% to 20% seen once. The CDR3 has 20 amino acids. The germline V and J ends were trimmed by 0 bases and 0 bases, with 22 bases remaining between them. CDR1 and CDR2 (germline): ENHRY, SYGVKD. This clonotype originated in a man between 50 and 75 years old who received an inactivated influenza vaccine. The chain employs TRBV10-3 and TRBJ2-3; possible D gene TRBD1, 5 bases. This specimen consisted of CD4+ T cells sorted from PBMCs, obtained less than 30 months after vaccination. DNA for the CDR3: TGTGCCATCAGTGAGTCCGTTTCTGGGGCCAAGAGTATTAGCACAGATACGCAGTATTTT. Protein: CAISESVSGAKSISTDTQYF.